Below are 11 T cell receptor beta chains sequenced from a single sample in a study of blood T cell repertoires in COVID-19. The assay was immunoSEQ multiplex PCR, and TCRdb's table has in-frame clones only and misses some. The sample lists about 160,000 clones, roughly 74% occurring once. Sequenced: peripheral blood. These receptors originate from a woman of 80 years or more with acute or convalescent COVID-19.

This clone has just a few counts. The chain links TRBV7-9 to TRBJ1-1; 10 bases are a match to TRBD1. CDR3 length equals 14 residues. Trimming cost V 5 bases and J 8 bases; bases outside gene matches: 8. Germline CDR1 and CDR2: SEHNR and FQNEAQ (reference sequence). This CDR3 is CASSLVGTGEEAFF. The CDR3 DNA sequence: TGTGCCAGCAGCCTAGTCGGGACAGGGGAGGAAGCTTTCTTT. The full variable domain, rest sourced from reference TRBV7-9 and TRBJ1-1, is DTGVSQNPRHKITKRGQNVTFRCDPISEHNRLYWYRQTLGQGPEFLTYFQNEAQLEKSRLLSDRFSAERPKGSFSTLEIQRTEQGDSAMYLCASSLVGTGEEAFFGQGTRLTVV.

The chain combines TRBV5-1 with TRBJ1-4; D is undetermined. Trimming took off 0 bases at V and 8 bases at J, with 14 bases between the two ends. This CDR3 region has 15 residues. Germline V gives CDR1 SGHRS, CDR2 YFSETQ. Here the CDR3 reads CASSLASEAYEKLFF. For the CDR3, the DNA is TGCGCCAGCAGCTTGGCCTCAGAGGCTTACGAAAAACTGTTTTTT.

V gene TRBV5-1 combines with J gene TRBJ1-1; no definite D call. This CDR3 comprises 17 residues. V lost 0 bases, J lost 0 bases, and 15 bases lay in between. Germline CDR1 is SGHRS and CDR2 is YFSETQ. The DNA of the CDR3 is TGCGCCAGCAGCTTGGCGGGAGTCTTACCGGTGAACACTGAAGCTTTCTTT. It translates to CASSLAGVLPVNTEAFF. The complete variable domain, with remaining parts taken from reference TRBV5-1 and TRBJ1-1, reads KAGVTQTPRYLIKTRGQQVTLSCSPISGHRSVSWYQQTPGQGLQFLFEYFSETQRNKGNFPGRFSGRQFSNSRSEMNVSTLELGDSALYLCASSLAGVLPVNTEAFFGQGTRLTVV.

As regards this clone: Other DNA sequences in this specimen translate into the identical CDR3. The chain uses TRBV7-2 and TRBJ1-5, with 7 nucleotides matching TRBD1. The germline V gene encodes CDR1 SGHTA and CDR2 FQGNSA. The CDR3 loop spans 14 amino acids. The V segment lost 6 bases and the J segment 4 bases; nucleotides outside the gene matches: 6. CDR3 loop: CASSPDRRNQPQHF. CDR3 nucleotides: TGTGCCAGCAGTCCGGACAGGCGAAATCAGCCCCAGCATTTT.

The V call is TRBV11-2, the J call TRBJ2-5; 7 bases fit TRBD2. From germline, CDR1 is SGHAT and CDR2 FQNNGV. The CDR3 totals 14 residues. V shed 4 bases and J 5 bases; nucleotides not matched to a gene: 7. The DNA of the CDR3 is TGTGCCAGCAGCTCGTGGGGGGGAGCGGAGACCCAGTACTTC. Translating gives CASSSWGGAETQYF.

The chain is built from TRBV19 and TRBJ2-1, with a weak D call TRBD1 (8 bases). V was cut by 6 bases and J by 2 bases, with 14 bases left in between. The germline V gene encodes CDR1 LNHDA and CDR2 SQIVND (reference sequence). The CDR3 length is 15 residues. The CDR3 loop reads CASRGQGGTYNEQFF. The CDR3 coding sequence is TGTGCCAGTAGAGGACAGGGAGGGACCTACAATGAGCAGTTCTTC. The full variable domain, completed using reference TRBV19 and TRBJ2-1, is DGGITQSPKYLFRKEGQNVTLSCEQNLNHDAMYWYRQDPGQGLRLIYYSQIVNDFQKGDIAEGYSVSREKKESFPLTVTSAQKNPTAFYLCASRGQGGTYNEQFFGPGTRLTVL.

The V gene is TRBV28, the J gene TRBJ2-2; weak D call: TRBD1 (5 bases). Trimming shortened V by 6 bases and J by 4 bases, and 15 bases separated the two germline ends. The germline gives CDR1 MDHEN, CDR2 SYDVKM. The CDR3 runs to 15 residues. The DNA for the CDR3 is TGTGCCAGCAGGAGGTACCCGCAGGGCACCGGGGAGCTGTTTTTT. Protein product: CASRRYPQGTGELFF.

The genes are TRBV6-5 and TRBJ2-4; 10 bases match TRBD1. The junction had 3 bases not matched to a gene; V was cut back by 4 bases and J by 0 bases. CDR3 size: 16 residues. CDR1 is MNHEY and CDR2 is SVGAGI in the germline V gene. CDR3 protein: CASSSDRGRAKNIQYF. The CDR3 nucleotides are TGTGCCAGCAGTTCCGACAGGGGGCGAGCCAAAAACATTCAGTACTTC.

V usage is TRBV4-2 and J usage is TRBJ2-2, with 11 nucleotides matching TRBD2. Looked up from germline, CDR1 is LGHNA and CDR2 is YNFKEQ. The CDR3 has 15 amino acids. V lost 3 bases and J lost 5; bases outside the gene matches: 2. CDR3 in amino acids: CASSHGTSGTGELFF. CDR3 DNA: TGTGCCAGCAGCCACGGGACTAGCGGAACCGGGGAGCTGTTTTTT.

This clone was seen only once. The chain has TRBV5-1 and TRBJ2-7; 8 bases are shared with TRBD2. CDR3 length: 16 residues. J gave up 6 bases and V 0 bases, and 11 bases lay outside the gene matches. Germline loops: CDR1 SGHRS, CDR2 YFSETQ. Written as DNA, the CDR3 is TGCGCCAGCAGCTTGGGGACCGCGGCGGGAGGTTTCGAGCAGTACTTC. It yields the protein CASSLGTAAGGFEQYF. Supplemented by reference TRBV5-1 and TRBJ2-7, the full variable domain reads KAGVTQTPRYLIKTRGQQVTLSCSPISGHRSVSWYQQTPGQGLQFLFEYFSETQRNKGNFPGRFSGRQFSNSRSEMNVSTLELGDSALYLCASSLGTAAGGFEQYFGPGTRLTVT.

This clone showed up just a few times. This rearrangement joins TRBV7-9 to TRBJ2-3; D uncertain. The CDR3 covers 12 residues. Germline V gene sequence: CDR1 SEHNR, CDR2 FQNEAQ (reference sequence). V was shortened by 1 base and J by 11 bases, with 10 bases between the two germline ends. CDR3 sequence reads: CASSLEVSGQYF. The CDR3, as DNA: TGTGCCAGCAGCTTAGAGGTGTCAGGGCAGTATTTT.